The rows below give T cell receptor beta chains drawn from one sample of a study of cytomegalovirus exposure and HLA in healthy donors. The data were produced by immunoSEQ multiplex PCR, yet TCRdb's version contains in-frame clones alone and is incomplete. The data show around 120,000 clones, 80% to 90% seen once. The specimen sequenced was PBMCs. The receptors stem from a woman in her 40s in good health and CMV-seropositive. CDR3s include the opening cysteine and the closing phenylalanine or tryptophan. D genes are given only for firm matches. Size tells how often a clone was seen (once, few, many) or the class of an expanded clone, and some rows leave it out.

-	TRBV19	TRBJ2-1	TRBD2	CASSLSGRVTYNEQFF	TGTGCCAGTAGCCTTAGCGGGAGGGTGACCTACAATGAGCAGTTCTTC
-	TRBV18	TRBJ1-4	TRBD1	CASSSMPGQGAPNEKLFF	TGTGCCAGCTCGTCTATGCCGGGACAGGGGGCGCCTAATGAAAAACTGTTTTTT
-	TRBV6-1	TRBJ1-5	TRBD1	CASSETGGNQPQHF	TGTGCCAGCAGTGAGACAGGGGGCAATCAGCCCCAGCATTTT
few	TRBV5-6	TRBJ2-7	TRBD1	CASSSGTGGIEQYF	TGTGCCAGCAGCTCCGGGACAGGGGGCATCGAGCAGTACTTC
-	TRBV2	TRBJ2-1	TRBD2	CASSGVSGGSYNEQFF	TGTGCCAGCAGTGGTGTTAGCGGGGGCTCTTACAATGAGCAGTTCTTC
-	TRBV28	TRBJ2-3	-	CASSLEQPGTDTQYF	TGTGCCAGCAGTTTAGAGCAGCCAGGGACAGATACGCAGTATTTT
-	TRBV9	TRBJ1-2	-	CASSVGGTFNYGYTF	TGTGCCAGCAGCGTAGGTGGCACCTTTAACTATGGCTACACCTTC
few	TRBV28	TRBJ1-2	TRBD1	CASSFGQDYGYTF	TGTGCCAGCAGCTTTGGACAGGACTATGGCTACACCTTC
-	TRBV23-1	TRBJ1-1	-	CASSQSLAEAFF	TGCGCCAGCAGTCAATCGTTGGCAGAAGCTTTCTTT
few	TRBV18	TRBJ1-5	-	CASSPGQGNQPQHF	TGTGCCAGCTCACCAGGCCAGGGGAATCAGCCCCAGCATTTT
once	TRBV27	TRBJ2-3	TRBD2	CASNALAVGASDTQYF	TGTGCCAGCAATGCACTAGCGGTAGGGGCGTCAGATACGCAGTATTTT
-	TRBV27	TRBJ2-3	-	CASSLGPSLNTQYF	TGTGCCAGCAGTTTAGGCCCGTCCTTAAATACGCAGTATTTT
once	TRBV11-2	TRBJ2-7	-	CASSYTGTGEQYF	TGTGCCAGCAGCTATACAGGGACGGGGGAGCAGTACTTC
-	TRBV9	TRBJ2-1	TRBD2	CASSQGGNEQFF	TGTGCCAGCAGCCAGGGAGGGAATGAGCAGTTCTTC
-	TRBV4-3	TRBJ2-1	TRBD2	CASSQRLAGSYNEQFF	TGCGCCAGCAGCCAGCGACTAGCGGGGTCCTACAATGAGCAGTTCTTC
-	TRBV11-2	TRBJ1-2	-	CASSLGDSYGYTF	TGTGCCAGCAGCTTAGGTGACAGCTATGGCTACACCTTC
-	TRBV28	TRBJ1-2	-	CASKTGQFNYGYTF	TGTGCCAGCAAGACCGGACAGTTCAATTATGGCTACACCTTC
-	TRBV18	TRBJ2-2	-	CASSPSSSVGTGELFF	TGTGCCAGCTCACCATCGTCCAGCGTCGGCACCGGGGAGTTGTTTTTT
-	TRBV7-9	TRBJ2-6	-	CSSSSRANVLTF	TGTTCCAGCAGCTCTCGGGCCAACGTCCTGACTTTC
-	TRBV28	TRBJ1-5	-	CASSFYRENQPQHF	TGTGCCAGCAGTTTTTACAGGGAGAATCAGCCCCAGCATTTT
-	TRBV30	TRBJ2-1	TRBD2	CACLRGGPYNEQFF	TGTGCCTGTCTACGGGGGGGCCCCTACAATGAGCAGTTCTTC
-	TRBV19	TRBJ1-1	-	CASTLRREGTEAFF	TGTGCCAGTACCCTCCGCCGGGAGGGGACTGAAGCTTTCTTT
once	TRBV6-1	TRBJ2-2	-	CASSELRTVVGRRELFF	TGTGCCAGCAGTGAATTACGCACCGTAGTTGGCAGGCGGGAGCTGTTTTTT
-	TRBV28	TRBJ2-3	-	CASSSSSTRGGPQYF	TGTGCCAGCAGTTCCTCCTCGACCCGGGGTGGTCCGCAGTATTTT
-	TRBV19	TRBJ1-1	TRBD1	CASGRQGKTEAFF	TGTGCCAGCGGCAGACAGGGGAAGACTGAAGCTTTCTTT
-	TRBV9	TRBJ2-7	-	CASSVANRSYEQYF	TGTGCCAGCAGCGTAGCTAACAGATCCTACGAGCAGTACTTC
-	TRBV9	TRBJ1-2	-	CASSATSPLASYTF	TGTGCCAGCAGCGCAACCAGTCCCTTAGCGAGCTACACCTTC
-	TRBV27	TRBJ2-3	TRBD2	CASRRLAGGDTQYF	TGTGCCAGCAGAAGACTAGCGGGAGGTGATACGCAGTATTTT
-	TRBV2	TRBJ1-4	-	CASTQVATNEKLFF	TGTGCCAGCACTCAGGTTGCAACTAATGAAAAACTGTTTTTT
few	TRBV7-6	TRBJ1-1	-	CASSKVGASTEAFF	TGTGCCAGCAGCAAAGTGGGGGCGAGCACTGAAGCTTTCTTT
-	TRBV9	TRBJ1-2	-	CASSVGHSPNYGYTF	TGTGCCAGCAGCGTAGGTCACAGTCCTAACTATGGCTACACCTTC